This TCR beta chain is from a study of human T cells and chemical hapten exposure. Background on the study: Small pooled library volume differences mainly caused per-sample TCR yield variation.

Trimming cost V 3 bases and J 8 bases, with 13 bases left between them. CDR3 length: 12 amino acids. CDR1 and CDR2 from the germline V gene are SQVTM and ANQGSEA. Noted time point: pre-sensitization, week 0. As to treatment: therapeutic diphenylcyclopropenone sensitization with weekly scalp DPC. It was from unfractionated whole blood that total RNA was extracted. TCRdb analysed the RACE reads with MiXCR anew, one entry per CDR3 protein. The data contain roughly 380,000 distinct CDR3 sequences, about 5.1% of them seen just once; the ten biggest clones take up around 2.6%. This clonotype was picked up many times. The antigen is not known. Study-wide findings and caveats: TCRs at high frequency, those above 1 in 1000, did not change with DPC sensitization. While controls formed fewer of them, expanded TCRs formed significantly more large CDR3 similarity clusters.

The TCR sequence derives from a woman aged 50 to 60 with alopecia areata. Some clones in this sample may be carry-over from other donors' samples. Sequences were derived from whole blood, sampled in connection with sensitization to the hapten diphenylcyclopropenone (DPC). The V call is TRBV29-1, the J call TRBJ1-2; a weak D match, TRBD1 (6 bases). CDR3 bases: TGCAGCGTTGACACCAGGGGAAAGGGCTACACCTTC. It yields the protein CSVDTRGKGYTF.